Sequencing of this T cell receptor (beta chain) was carried out in a study of cytomegalovirus exposure and HLA in healthy donors. Study results and limitations: Most TCRs appeared rarely, but some public TCRs recurred in many donors. With high specificity and sensitivity, the classifier reportedly diagnosed cytomegalovirus status.

The PCR used 60 Vbeta and 13 Jbeta primers. Libraries were prepared by immunoSEQ multiplex PCR; TCRdb keeps only in-frame clonotypes and omits some of them. The sample yields 150,000 or so clones, 70% to 80% seen once. The V gene's germline CDR1 is SQVTM and CDR2 ANQGSEA. V dropped 2 bases and J dropped 1 base, with 22 bases sitting between them. CDR3 size: 18 residues. The sample holds a few counts of this clone. Its matching antigen is unknown. Sequencing used PBMCs. The TCR was taken from a female donor in good health and CMV-seronegative. J is TRBJ2-3 and V is TRBV29-1; possible D gene TRBD2, 5 bases. In DNA, the CDR3 is TGCAGCGTTGAATCACATTACAGAGAGGGTTTTGGCACAGATACGCAGTATTTT. Its translation is CSVESHYREGFGTDTQYF.